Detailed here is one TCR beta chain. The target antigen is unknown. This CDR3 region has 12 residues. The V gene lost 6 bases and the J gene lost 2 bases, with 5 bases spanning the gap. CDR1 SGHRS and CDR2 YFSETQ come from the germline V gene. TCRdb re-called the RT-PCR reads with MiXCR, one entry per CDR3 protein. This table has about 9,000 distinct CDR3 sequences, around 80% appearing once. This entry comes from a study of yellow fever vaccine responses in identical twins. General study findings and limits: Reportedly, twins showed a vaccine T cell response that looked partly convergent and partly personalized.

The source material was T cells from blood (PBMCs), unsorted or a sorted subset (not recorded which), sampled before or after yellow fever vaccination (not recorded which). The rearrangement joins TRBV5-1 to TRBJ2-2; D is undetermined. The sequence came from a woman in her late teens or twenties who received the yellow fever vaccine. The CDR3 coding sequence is TGCGCCAGCAATCTAAACACCGGGGAGCTGTTTTTT. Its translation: CASNLNTGELFF.